The source of this TCR beta chain is a study of chemoradiotherapy in HPV16-positive cancers. The wider study: Candidate HPV-specific clones and shared TCR motifs came from two HPV16-positive patients. Study-wide results and caveats: Non-HPV-specific T cells did not expand in tumors during treatment, whereas candidate HPV-specific clones and E7-related motifs did. In HPV16-positive patients, HPV-responsive T-cell expansion tracked better recurrence-free survival.

On this clone: Its target is not known.

The germline gives CDR1 SGHTA, CDR2 FQGNSA. The V gene lost 1 base and the J gene lost 7 bases, with 13 bases spanning the gap. This CDR3 is 14 amino acids long. Assay used: immunoSEQ multiplex PCR; TCRdb lists only in-frame clones, some missing. Here the sample spans 40,000 to 65,000 clones, roughly nine tenths being singletons. The specimen comprised blood, sampled from a patient who underwent chemoradiotherapy. The receptor was derived from a human donor with HPV-associated anogenital cancer. The rearrangement joins TRBV7-2 to TRBJ2-5, with D perhaps matching TRBD1 (6 bases). CDR3 bases: TGTGCCAGCAGCTTAGGACTTTCCAGGGGGACCCAGTACTTC. Translated: CASSLGLSRGTQYF.